The T cell receptor (beta chain) under discussion was sequenced for a study of CD8 T cells in ankylosing spondylitis. Points from the study as a whole: A number of the motif variants had already been described in reactive arthritis synovial fluid and blood. Clones linked with disease were CD8+ and fairly uncommon in the peripheral blood. A motif in TCR beta, a set of eight highly homologous variants, appeared characteristic of ankylosing spondylitis blood.

The CDR3 is made up of 15 amino acids. CDR1 MNHEY and CDR2 SVGEGT come from the germline V gene. The V gene lost 7 bases and the J gene lost 5 bases, with 17 bases spanning the gap. 5'-RACE, quantitative and with molecular barcodes, yielded the TCR beta libraries. TCRdb reanalysed the 5' RACE reads using MiXCR and keeps one entry per CDR3 protein. The repertoire has approximately 550,000 distinct CDR3 sequences, over 9.5% of them found once; the top ten carry 6.8%. Concerning this clonotype: Antigen specificity is unknown.

The clonotype originates from a male donor with ankylosing spondylitis. The rearrangement uses TRBV6-2 or TRBV6-3 and TRBJ2-2; no reliable D call. The sequencing sample was made of blood, either unsorted or a sorted T cell fraction (not recorded which). The CDR3 protein is CASTFPGPKTGELFF. CDR3 nucleotide sequence: TGTGCCAGCACTTTTCCTGGACCAAAAACCGGGGAGCTGTTTTTT.